This T cell receptor beta chain was sequenced in a study of tumor-infiltrating lymphocytes in primary liver carcinoma. V was shortened by 7 bases and J by 5 bases, with 20 bases between the two germline ends. This CDR3 is 15 amino acids long. Germline V gives CDR1 MGHRA, CDR2 YSYEKL. Priming with a constant-region primer yielded TCR beta cDNA from about 480 ng total RNA. It was through three nested multiplex PCR rounds of slightly modified ARM-PCR that TCR beta libraries arose. Rounds one and two of PCR, each of roughly 10 cycles, were primed with TRBV1-TRBV30 forward primers and a C-beta reverse primer. From the multiplex PCR reads, TCRdb called clonotypes with MiXCR, one entry per CDR3 protein. The sample includes about 320,000 distinct CDR3 sequences, roughly three fifths seen only once; the top ten take approximately 17%. The authors took blood RNA from unsorted whole blood and also extracted germline DNA.

The chain employs TRBV4-1 and TRBJ1-1, with D perhaps matching TRBD1 (6 bases). Sequencing was done on a sample of peripheral blood. The sequence was obtained from a woman aged 25-40 years with primary liver carcinoma and hepatitis B virus infection. The CDR3 region has the DNA TGCGCCAGCACAACAGGGACGGCTACAGGGACTGAAGCTTTCTTT. Translated: CASTTGTATGTEAFF.